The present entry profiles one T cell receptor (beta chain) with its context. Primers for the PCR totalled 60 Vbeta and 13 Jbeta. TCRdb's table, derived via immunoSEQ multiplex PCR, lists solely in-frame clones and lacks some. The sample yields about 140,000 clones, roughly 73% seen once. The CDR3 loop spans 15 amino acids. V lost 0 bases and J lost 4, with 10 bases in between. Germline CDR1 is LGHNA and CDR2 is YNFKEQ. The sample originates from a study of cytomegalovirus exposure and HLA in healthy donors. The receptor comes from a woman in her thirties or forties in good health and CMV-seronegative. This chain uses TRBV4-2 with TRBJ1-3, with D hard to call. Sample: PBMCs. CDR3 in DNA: TGTGCCAGCAGCCAAGACGCAGTTCTCGGAAACACCATATATTTT. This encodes CASSQDAVLGNTIYF.